The entry below describes one TCR beta chain. Antigen specificity is unknown. TCRdb reanalysed the RT-PCR reads using MiXCR and keeps one entry per CDR3 protein. This table has about 580,000 distinct CDR3 sequences, 11% to 15% appearing once. This specimen belongs to a study of response to subunit inactivated influenza vaccine. Study-level points and caveats: The authors suggested that few new T cells are recruited per seasonal influenza vaccination.

Deletions cut 0 bases from V and 7 bases from J, with 13 bases between. The CDR3 spans 13 residues. CDR1 and CDR2 from the germline V gene are DFQATT and SNEGSKA (reference sequence). The rearrangement uses TRBV20-1 and TRBJ2-7; D is ambiguous. This clonotype was sampled from a man aged 50 or older who received an inactivated influenza vaccine. The sequenced sample was PBMCs from blood, obtained about 11 days after vaccination. The CDR3 DNA is TGCAGTGCTAGAGATGTGAACCCTGGGGAGCAGTACTTC. Translated, it gives CSARDVNPGEQYF.